The sequence of this T cell receptor (beta chain) was determined in a study of identical twins. Study-wide results and caveats: It was out-of-frame TCR alpha sharing in monozygotic twins that models underestimated. Cross-sectional statistical analysis was relied on for the conclusions, without the same donors being followed. One should note that invariant MAIT and iNKT cells could partly confound zero-insertion analyses.

The authors used template switching to add a universal primer site and gave cDNA unique molecular identifiers. TCRdb called the 5' RACE reads again in MiXCR, with one record for every CDR3 protein. The table lists roughly 1,500,000 distinct CDR3 sequences, more than 30% of them singletons. Only one count was recorded for this clonotype. Its target is unknown. Sequencing was carried out using cord blood. This clonotype originated in a newborn girl in good health.

The CDR3 loop reads CASSVGVTGGYEQYF. The DNA of the CDR3 is TGTGCCAGCAGCGTAGGGGTAACAGGGGGCTACGAGCAGTACTTC. This chain links TRBV9 with TRBJ2-7; 8 bases map to TRBD1. This CDR3 has 15 amino acids. Germline V gives CDR1 SGDLS, CDR2 YYNGEE. The J segment lost 3 bases and the V segment lost 0 bases, leaving 5 bases of the junction unmatched.